The T cell receptor beta chain under discussion was sequenced for a study of blood T cell repertoires in COVID-19. Sequencing was performed with immunoSEQ multiplex PCR; in TCRdb, only in-frame clones are kept and a portion is missing. The sample yields about 320,000 clones, about 91% seen once. V lost 7 bases to trimming and J lost 9 bases, with 7 bases between them. The CDR3 runs to 11 residues. Germline V lookup: CDR1 MDHEN, CDR2 SYDVKM. The clonotype originates from a young woman who had recovered from COVID-19. Sequencing used PBMCs or T cells enriched from blood (not recorded which). The V and J genes are TRBV28 and TRBJ1-6; D unclear. The CDR3 coding sequence is TGTGCCAGCAACGGTCTTTCACCCCTCCACTTT. It specifies CASNGLSPLHF.